This TCR beta chain stems from a study of blood T cells in healthy people across ages. In its sample, this clonotype was seen many times. The authors ran a second PCR of about 7 to 11 cycles using a sample-barcoded 5' primer and a J-beta primer mix. Every sample returned 2.5 million or more CDR3-containing paired-end reads. One entry per CDR3 protein, called by TCRdb with MiXCR from the 5' RACE reads. The table includes 700,000 to 900,000 distinct CDR3 sequences, under 30% detected once. CDR3 size: 13 residues. Deletions cut 7 bases from V and 2 bases from J, with 11 bases between. These data also formed part of another study, on T cells of mothers and their children.

The sequenced sample consisted of blood. This receptor was identified in a boy younger than 18 in good health. This chain joins TRBV12-3 or TRBV12-4 and TRBJ2-5, with D possibly being TRBD1 (6 bases). For the CDR3, the DNA is TGTGCCAGCAAAAAGGACAGACAAGAGACCCAGTACTTC. Its protein is CASKKDRQETQYF.